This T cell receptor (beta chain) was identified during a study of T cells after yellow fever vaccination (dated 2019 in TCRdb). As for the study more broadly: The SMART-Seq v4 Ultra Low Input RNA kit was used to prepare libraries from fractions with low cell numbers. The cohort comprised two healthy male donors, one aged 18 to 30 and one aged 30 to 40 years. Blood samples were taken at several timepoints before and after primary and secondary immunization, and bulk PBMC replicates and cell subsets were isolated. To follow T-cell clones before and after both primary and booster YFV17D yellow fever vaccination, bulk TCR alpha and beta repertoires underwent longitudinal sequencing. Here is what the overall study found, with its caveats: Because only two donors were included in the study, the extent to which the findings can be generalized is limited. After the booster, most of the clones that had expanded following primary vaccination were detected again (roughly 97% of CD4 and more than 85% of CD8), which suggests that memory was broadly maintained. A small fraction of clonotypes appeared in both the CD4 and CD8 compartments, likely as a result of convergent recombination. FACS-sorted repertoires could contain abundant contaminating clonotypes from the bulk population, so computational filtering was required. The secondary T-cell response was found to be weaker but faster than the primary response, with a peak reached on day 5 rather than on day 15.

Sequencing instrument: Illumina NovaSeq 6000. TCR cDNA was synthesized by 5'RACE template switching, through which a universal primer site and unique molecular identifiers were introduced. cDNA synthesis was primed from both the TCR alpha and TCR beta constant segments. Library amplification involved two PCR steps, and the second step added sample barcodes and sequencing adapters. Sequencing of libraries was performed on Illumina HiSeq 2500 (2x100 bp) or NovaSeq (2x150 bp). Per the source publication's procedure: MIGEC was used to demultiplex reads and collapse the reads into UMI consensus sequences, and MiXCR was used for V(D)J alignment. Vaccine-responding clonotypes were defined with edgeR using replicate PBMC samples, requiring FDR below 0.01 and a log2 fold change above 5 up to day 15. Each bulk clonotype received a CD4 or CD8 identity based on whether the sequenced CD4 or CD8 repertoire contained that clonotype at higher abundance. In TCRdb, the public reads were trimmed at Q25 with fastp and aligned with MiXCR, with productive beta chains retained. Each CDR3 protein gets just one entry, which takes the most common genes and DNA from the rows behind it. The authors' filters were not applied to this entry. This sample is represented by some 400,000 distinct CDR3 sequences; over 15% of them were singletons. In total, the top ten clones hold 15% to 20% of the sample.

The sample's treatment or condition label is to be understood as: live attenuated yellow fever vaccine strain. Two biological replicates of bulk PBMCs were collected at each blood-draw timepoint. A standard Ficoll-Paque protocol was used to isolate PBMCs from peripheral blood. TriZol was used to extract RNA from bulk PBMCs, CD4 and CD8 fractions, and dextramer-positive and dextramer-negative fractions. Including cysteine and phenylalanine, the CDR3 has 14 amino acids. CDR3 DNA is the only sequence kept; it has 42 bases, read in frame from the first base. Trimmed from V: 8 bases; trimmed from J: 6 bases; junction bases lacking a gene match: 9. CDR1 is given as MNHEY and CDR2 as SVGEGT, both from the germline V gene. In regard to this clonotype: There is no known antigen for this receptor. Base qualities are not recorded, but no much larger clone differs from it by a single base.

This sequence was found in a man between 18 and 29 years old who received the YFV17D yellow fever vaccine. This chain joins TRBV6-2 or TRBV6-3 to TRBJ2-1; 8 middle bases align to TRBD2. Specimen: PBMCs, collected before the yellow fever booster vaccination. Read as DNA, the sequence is TGTGCCAGCCTTGAGCGGGGGCGAATCAATGAGCAGTTCTTC. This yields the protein CASLERGRINEQFF.